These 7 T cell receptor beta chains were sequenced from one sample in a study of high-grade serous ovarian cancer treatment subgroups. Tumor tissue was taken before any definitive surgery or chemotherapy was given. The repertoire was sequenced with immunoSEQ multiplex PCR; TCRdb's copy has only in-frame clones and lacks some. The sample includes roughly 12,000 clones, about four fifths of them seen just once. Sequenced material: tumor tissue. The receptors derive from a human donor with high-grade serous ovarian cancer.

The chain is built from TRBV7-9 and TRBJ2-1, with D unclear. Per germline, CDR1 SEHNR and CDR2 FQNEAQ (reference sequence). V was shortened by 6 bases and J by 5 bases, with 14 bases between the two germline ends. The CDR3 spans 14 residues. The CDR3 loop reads CASSPGQYNNEQFF. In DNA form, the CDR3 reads TGTGCCAGCAGTCCTGGCCAATACAACAATGAGCAGTTCTTC.

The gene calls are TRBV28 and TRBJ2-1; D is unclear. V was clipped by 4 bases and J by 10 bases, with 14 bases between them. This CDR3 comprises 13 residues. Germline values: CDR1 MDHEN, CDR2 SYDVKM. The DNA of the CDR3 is TGTGCCAGCAGTTCTCCAAACTCCGCAGAGCAGTTCTTC. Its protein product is CASSSPNSAEQFF.

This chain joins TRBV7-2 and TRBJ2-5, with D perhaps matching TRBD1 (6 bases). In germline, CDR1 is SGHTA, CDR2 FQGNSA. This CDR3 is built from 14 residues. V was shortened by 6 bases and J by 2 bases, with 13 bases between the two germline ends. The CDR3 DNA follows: TGTGCCAGCAGACCGAATAGGGGGCAAGAGACCCAGTACTTC. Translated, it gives CASRPNRGQETQYF.

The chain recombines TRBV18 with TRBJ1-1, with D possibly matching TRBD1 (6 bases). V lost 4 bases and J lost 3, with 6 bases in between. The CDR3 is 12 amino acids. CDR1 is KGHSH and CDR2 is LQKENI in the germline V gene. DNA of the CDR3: TGTGCCAGCTCACGGACAGACACTGAAGCTTTCTTT. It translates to CASSRTDTEAFF.

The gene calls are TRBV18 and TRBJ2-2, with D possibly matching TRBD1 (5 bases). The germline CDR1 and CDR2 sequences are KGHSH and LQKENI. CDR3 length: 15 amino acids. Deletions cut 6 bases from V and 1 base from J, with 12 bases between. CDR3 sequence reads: CASSSGFGNTGELFF. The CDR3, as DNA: TGTGCCAGCTCGTCAGGGTTTGGGAACACCGGGGAGCTGTTTTTT.

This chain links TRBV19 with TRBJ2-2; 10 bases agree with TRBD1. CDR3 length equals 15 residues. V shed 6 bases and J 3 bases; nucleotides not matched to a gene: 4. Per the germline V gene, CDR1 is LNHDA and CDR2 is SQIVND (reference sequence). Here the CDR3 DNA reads TGTGCCAGTAGGCCCGGGACAGGGGACACCGGGGAGCTGTTTTTT. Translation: CASRPGTGDTGELFF.

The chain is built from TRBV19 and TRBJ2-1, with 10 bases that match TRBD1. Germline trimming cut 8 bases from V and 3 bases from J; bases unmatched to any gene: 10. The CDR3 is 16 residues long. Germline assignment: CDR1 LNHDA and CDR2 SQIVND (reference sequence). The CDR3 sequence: CASGRVGTGVYNEQFF. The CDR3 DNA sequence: TGTGCCAGTGGGCGAGTCGGGACAGGGGTCTACAATGAGCAGTTCTTC.